This T cell receptor beta chain came from a study of blood T cell repertoires in COVID-19. In the case of this clone: Sequence at one end of the junction differs from germline and may be a read error.

Repertoires were generated with immunoSEQ multiplex PCR, while TCRdb's copy carries only in-frame clones and drops some. The table records about 46,000 clones, approximately 85% of them present only once. Sequenced: peripheral blood. The source of this sequence is a human donor in a cohort sampled during active COVID-19. The donor label of this sample is uncertain.

The CDR3 here is CASSRLTGTGGGQGTQYF. DNA for the CDR3: TGTGCCAGCAGCCGCCTTACCGGGACAGGGGGCGGACAAGGGACCCAGTACTTC. This chain joins TRBV7-8 and TRBJ2-5, with 12 bases that match TRBD1. CDR3 size: 18 residues. Germline CDR1 reads SGHVS; CDR2 reads FQNEAQ.